The source of this T cell receptor beta chain is a study of OX40 agonist ivuxolimab in advanced cancers. V gave up 0 bases and J gave up 9 bases, with 9 bases separating them. CDR3 length: 13 amino acids. Germline V lookup: CDR1 SGHVS, CDR2 FNYEAQ. The data were produced by immunoSEQ multiplex PCR, yet TCRdb's version contains in-frame clones alone and is incomplete. Of around 66,000 clones listed, about nine tenths were seen once; the top ten hold around 2%. The sequenced sample was CD4+ or CD8+ T cells sorted from blood, obtained in a trial of the OX40 agonist ivuxolimab. This rearrangement joins TRBV7-6 to TRBJ2-1; D unresolved. This TCR was recovered from an adult with an advanced solid tumor such as melanoma, head and neck, liver or kidney cancer. In nucleotides, the CDR3 is TGTGCCAGCAGCTTAGCCCCCCGTGGTGAGCAGTTCTTC. This codes for CASSLAPRGEQFF.